This record looks at one T cell receptor beta chain sequence and its context. Its specificity is unknown. The data derive from a study of cytomegalovirus exposure and HLA in healthy donors. In the study overall: The approximately 120 validation repertoires were reported in a later analysis to have been generated on the same platform as the approximately 700 first-cohort repertoires.

The table came from immunoSEQ multiplex PCR; TCRdb's copy has only in-frame clones and leaves some out. Here the sample spans 71,000 or so clones, approximately 94% being singletons. Germline CDR1 MNHEY, CDR2 SMNVEV (reference sequence). The V and J ends lost 5 bases and 5 bases respectively, with 5 bases between them. The CDR3 is 11 residues long. Overall study findings and caveats: That first-cohort TCR clusters tended to co-occur in the approximately 110 validation repertoires was found in a later analysis. There were some public TCRs occurring in many donors, but most TCR sequences were rare. TCR beta chains numbering 164 were designated cytomegalovirus-associated.

The receptor's source is a woman younger than 35 in good health and CMV-seronegative. The sequenced sample consisted of PBMCs. V usage is TRBV27 and J usage is TRBJ2-3; no firm D call. This chain's CDR3 is CASSLRDTQYF. Written as DNA, the CDR3 is TGTGCCAGCAGTCTAAGAGATACGCAGTATTTT.